This T cell receptor beta chain was profiled in a study of beta chain features in type 1 diabetes. For the study at large: Over all samples combined, fewer than 130,000,000 sorted cells were examined. Whole-study results and caveats: It was among patients, rather than healthy donors, that naive, central memory and Treg TCRB repertoires appeared more similar. VDJ junctions sequenced from type 1 diabetes patients showed fewer insertions and more deletions.

As every portion of the isolated RNA was reverse transcribed, the sequencing read expressed TCRB transcripts. Produced via immunoSEQ multiplex PCR; TCRdb's table is partial and in-frame only. The sample lists fewer than 500,000 clones; approximately 13% were seen once. Germline V gives CDR1 LNHDA, CDR2 SQIVND (reference sequence). The CDR3 sequence is 15 residues long. The V gene lost 5 bases and the J gene lost 1 base, with 12 bases spanning the gap. This clone appeared a few times. Its target is not known. This sequence originates from a man aged 30 to 45 in good health. Material for sequencing was naive CD4+ T cells from blood. This chain links TRBV19 with TRBJ2-1, with D uncertain. CDR3 residues: CASSPEKLSYNEQFF. In nucleotides, the CDR3 is TGTGCCAGTAGTCCTGAGAAGTTATCCTACAATGAGCAGTTCTTC.